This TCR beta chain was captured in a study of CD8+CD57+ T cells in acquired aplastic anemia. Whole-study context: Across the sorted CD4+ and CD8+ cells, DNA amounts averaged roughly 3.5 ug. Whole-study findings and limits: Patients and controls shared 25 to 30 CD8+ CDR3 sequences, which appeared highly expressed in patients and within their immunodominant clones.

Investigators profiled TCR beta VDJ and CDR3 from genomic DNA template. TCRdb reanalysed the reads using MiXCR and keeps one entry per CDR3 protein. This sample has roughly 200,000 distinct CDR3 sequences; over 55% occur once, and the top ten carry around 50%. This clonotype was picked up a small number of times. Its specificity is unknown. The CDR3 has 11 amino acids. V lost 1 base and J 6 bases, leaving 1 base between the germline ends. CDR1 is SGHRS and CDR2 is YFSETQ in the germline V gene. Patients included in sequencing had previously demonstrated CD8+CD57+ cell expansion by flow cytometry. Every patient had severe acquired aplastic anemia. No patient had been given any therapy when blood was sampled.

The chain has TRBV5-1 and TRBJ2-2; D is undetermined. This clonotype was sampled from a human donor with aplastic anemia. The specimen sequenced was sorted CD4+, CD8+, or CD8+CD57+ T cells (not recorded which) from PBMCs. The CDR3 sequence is CASSLPGELFF. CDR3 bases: TGCGCCAGCAGCTTGCCCGGGGAGCTGTTTTTT.